Listed here are 3 T cell receptor beta chains from one sample, sequenced in a study of cytomegalovirus exposure and HLA in healthy donors. With 60 Vbeta and 13 Jbeta primers, the PCR was carried out. Here immunoSEQ multiplex PCR was the method, and the copy in TCRdb shows in-frame clones only, minus some. The table records under 150,000 clones, 80% to 85% of them present only once. Source material: PBMCs. The receptors here all came from a man aged 18 to 29 in good health and CMV-seronegative.

The chain uses TRBV28 and TRBJ1-4; no clear D. Germline CDR1 is MDHEN and CDR2 is SYDVKM. This CDR3 region has 14 residues. Deletions cut 6 bases from V and 5 bases from J, with 13 bases between. CDR3 residues: CASSPRVVNEKLFF. DNA of the CDR3: TGTGCCAGCAGCCCGAGGGTGGTCAATGAAAAACTGTTTTTT. The variable domain in full, with the rest retrieved from reference TRBV28 and TRBJ1-4, is DVKVTQSSRYLVKRTGEKVFLECVQDMDHENMFWYRQDPGLGLRLIYFSYDVKMKEKGDIPEGYSVSREKKERFSLILESASTNQTSMYLCASSPRVVNEKLFFGSGTQLSVL.

The chain has TRBV5-8 and TRBJ1-4, with D perhaps TRBD1 (5 bases). The V gene's germline CDR1 is SGHTS and CDR2 YDEGEE. This CDR3 has 13 residues. V was shortened by 5 bases and J by 5 bases, with 10 bases between the two germline ends. CDR3 sequence (DNA): TGTGCCAGCAGAGACAGAGGAAATGAAAAACTGTTTTTT. Amino acid sequence: CASRDRGNEKLFF.

This sequence joins TRBV6-1 and TRBJ1-1, with 8 nucleotides matching TRBD1. The CDR3 covers 13 residues. J was trimmed by 6 bases and V by 7 bases; bases with no gene match: 7. Germline V gene lookup returns CDR1 MNHNS and CDR2 SASEGT. The CDR3 DNA reads as TGTGCCAGCATGGGGACAGGAGGCGCTGAAGCTTTCTTT. Translated: CASMGTGGAEAFF.